Listed below are T cell receptor beta chains from one sample, sequenced in a study of post-analysis software for immune sequencing data. A single record per CDR3 protein comes from TCRdb applying MiXCR to the PCR reads. The table has about 500,000 distinct CDR3 sequences, approximately 45% seen once. The sample comprised blood. The origin of the receptors is a girl between 10 and 17 years old with multiple sclerosis. CDR3s include the opening cysteine and the closing phenylalanine or tryptophan. The order of the fields is D gene, J gene, V gene, CDR3 length, clone size, CDR3 DNA, CDR3 protein. A D gene is named only where the DNA matches it firmly. Some rows have no size entry. The others give once, few or many, or a class for an expanded clone.

TRBD2	TRBJ2-3	TRBV29-1	15	.	TGCAGCTCCGATAGCGGGAGGGCCAGGGCAGATACGCAGTATTTT	CSSDSGRARADTQYF
TRBD2	TRBJ2-3	TRBV4-1	15	few	TGCGCCAGCAGCAAGAGGACTAGCGGGGGAGATACGCAGTATTTT	CASSKRTSGGDTQYF
.	TRBJ2-1	TRBV6-2/TRBV6-3	13	.	TGTGCCAGCAACCTTCGGGGGTTCAATGAGCAGTTCTTC	CASNLRGFNEQFF
.	TRBJ2-7	TRBV27	14	few	TGTGCCAGCAGTATAAGCGGGACACTCAGAGAGCAGTACTTC	CASSISGTLREQYF
.	TRBJ2-7	TRBV6-6	16	.	TGTGCCAGCAGCCACTCGAGGGGCAGGGGAGGCGGGGAGCAGTACTTC	CASSHSRGRGGGEQYF
.	TRBJ1-1	TRBV3-1	13	.	TGTGCCAGCAGCCAGCAGGGACCCTACGAAGCTTTCTTT	CASSQQGPYEAFF
.	TRBJ2-7	TRBV15	15	.	TGTGCCACCAGCCCCCGGACCCTTAGCTCCTACGAGCAGTACTTC	CATSPRTLSSYEQYF
.	TRBJ1-1	TRBV29-1	14	few	TGCAGCGTTTCTCGGGGCACTAGGAGTACTGAAGCTTTCTTT	CSVSRGTRSTEAFF
.	TRBJ2-6	TRBV5-6	18	.	TGTGCCAGCAGCGCGGGTCGGGATCAGGCATCTGGGGCCAACGTCCCGGCTTTC	CASSAGRDQASGANVPAF
.	TRBJ2-5	TRBV9	14	.	TGTGCCAGCAGCGTGGGCAGGGAGCAAGAGACCCAGTACTTC	CASSVGREQETQYF
.	TRBJ1-5	TRBV7-2	15	.	TGTGCCAGCAGCTTAGCTGTCGGGGGAGGTCAGCCCCAGCATTTT	CASSLAVGGGQPQHF
TRBD2	TRBJ2-3	TRBV7-2	17	.	TGTGCCAGCAGCTTAGTAGGCGGGGGGAGAGGCAAAGATACGCAGTATTTT	CASSLVGGGRGKDTQYF
.	TRBJ1-4	TRBV25-1	12	.	TGTGCTAGCAGCCCCCCATACGAAAAACTGTTTTTT	CASSPPYEKLFF
.	TRBJ2-3	TRBV5-1	17	.	TGCGCCAGCAGCTCACGGAGGGGGGCGGGAGCGACAGATACGCAGTATTTT	CASSSRRGAGATDTQYF
TRBD2	TRBJ2-5	TRBV12-3/TRBV12-4	16	.	TGTGCCAGCAGCCGAGAGCAAGCGGGAGAGGCCGAGACCCAGTACTTC	CASSREQAGEAETQYF
TRBD1	TRBJ2-1	TRBV7-3	15	.	TGTGCCAGCAGCCTCCGGGACAGGACCTACAATGAGCAGTTCTTC	CASSLRDRTYNEQFF
.	TRBJ2-5	TRBV12-3/TRBV12-4	11	few	TGTGCCAGCAGTGAGTTACAGACCCAGTACTTC	CASSELQTQYF
.	TRBJ2-1	TRBV9	14	.	TGTGCCAGCAGCGTAGTGGGCAGGGTCCATGAGCAGTTCTTC	CASSVVGRVHEQFF
.	TRBJ1-2	TRBV20-1	11	.	TGCAGTGCTTCCCGGGACGCCGGCTACACCTTC	CSASRDAGYTF
TRBD2	TRBJ2-7	TRBV28	15	few	TGTGCCAGCAGTTTAATAGCGGGAGGTCGGTACGAGCAGTACTTC	CASSLIAGGRYEQYF
.	TRBJ2-1	TRBV27	16	once	TGCGCCAGCAGTGCCAATCTAGCGATGCTCTACAATGAGCAGTTCTTC	CASSANLAMLYNEQFF
.	TRBJ1-5	TRBV20-1	16	few	TGCAGTGCTAGAGGTAGGGGCCTCAATAGCAATCAGCCCCAGCATTTT	CSARGRGLNSNQPQHF
.	TRBJ2-3	TRBV2	12	few	TGTGCCAGCTGGGACACCACAGATACGCAGTATTTT	CASWDTTDTQYF